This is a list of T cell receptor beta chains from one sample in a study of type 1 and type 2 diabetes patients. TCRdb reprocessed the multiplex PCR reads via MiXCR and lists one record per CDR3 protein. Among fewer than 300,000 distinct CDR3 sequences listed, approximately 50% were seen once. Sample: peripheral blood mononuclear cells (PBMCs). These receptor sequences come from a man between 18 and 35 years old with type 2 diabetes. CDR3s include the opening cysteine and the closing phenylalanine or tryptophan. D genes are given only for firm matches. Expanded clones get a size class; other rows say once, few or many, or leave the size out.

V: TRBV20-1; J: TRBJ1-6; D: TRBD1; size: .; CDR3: CSAYREDRGNSPLHF; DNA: TGCAGTGCTTACAGGGAGGACAGGGGTAATTCACCCCTCCACTTT
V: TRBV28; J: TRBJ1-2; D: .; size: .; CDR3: CASSQDSRTESYGYTF; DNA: TGTGCCAGCAGTCAGGACAGCAGGACTGAGTCCTATGGCTACACCTTC
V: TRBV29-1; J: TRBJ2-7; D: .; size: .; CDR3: CSVCRVYEQYF; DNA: TGCAGCGTCTGCAGGGTCTACGAGCAGTACTTC
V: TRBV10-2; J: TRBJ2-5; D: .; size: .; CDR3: CASSESKTQYF; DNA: TGCGCCAGCAGTGAGTCGAAGACCCAGTACTTC
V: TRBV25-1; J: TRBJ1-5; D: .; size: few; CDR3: CASSERWVGQPQHF; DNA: TGTGCCAGCAGTGAAAGGTGGGTGGGTCAGCCCCAGCATTTT
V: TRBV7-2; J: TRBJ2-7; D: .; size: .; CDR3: CASRDPSSYEQYF; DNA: TGCGCCAGCAGAGACCCGAGCTCCTACGAGCAGTACTTC
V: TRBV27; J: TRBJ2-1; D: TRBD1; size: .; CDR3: CASSRTGRYNEQFF; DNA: TGTGCCAGCAGTAGGACAGGCCGATACAATGAGCAGTTCTTC
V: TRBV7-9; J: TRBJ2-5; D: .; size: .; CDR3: CASSLDRSISLSSETQYF; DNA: TGTGCCAGCAGCTTAGACAGATCAATTAGTCTTAGTTCGGAGACCCAGTACTTC
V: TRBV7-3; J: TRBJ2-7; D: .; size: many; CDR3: CASRDAGSYEQYF; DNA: TGTGCCAGCAGGGACGCCGGATCCTACGAGCAGTACTTC
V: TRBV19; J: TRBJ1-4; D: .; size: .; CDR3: CASSETNEKLFF; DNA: TGTGCCAGCAGTGAGACTAATGAAAAACTGTTTTTT
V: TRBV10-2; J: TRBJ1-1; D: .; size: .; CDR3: CASIARGMGGTEAFF; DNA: TGCGCCAGCATTGCCCGGGGGATGGGGGGCACTGAAGCTTTCTTT
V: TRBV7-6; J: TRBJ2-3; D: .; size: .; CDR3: CASSLALADTQYF; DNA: TGTGCCAGCAGCTTAGCTCTGGCAGATACGCAGTATTTT
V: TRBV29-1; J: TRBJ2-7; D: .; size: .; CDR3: CSVLGREQYF; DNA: TGCAGCGTCCTTGGGCGCGAGCAGTACTTC
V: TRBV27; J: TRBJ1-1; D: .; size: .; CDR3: CASGSSTVEAFF; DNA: TGTGCCAGCGGATCTTCGACAGTAGAAGCTTTCTTT
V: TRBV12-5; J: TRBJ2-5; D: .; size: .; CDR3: CASGLEIRETQYF; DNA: TGTGCTAGTGGTTTGGAAATTCGCGAGACCCAGTACTTC
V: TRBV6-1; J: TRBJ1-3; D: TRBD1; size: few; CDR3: CAISDRGYSGNTIYF; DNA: TGTGCCATCAGTGACAGGGGGTACTCTGGAAACACCATATATTTT
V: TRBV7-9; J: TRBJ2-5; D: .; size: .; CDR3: CASSPDLGRAQTQYF; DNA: TGTGCCAGCAGCCCAGATTTGGGCAGGGCGCAGACCCAGTACTTC
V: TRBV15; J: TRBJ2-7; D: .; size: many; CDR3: CATSSGSAMGEQYF; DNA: TGTGCCACCAGCAGTGGCTCGGCTATGGGCGAGCAGTACTTC
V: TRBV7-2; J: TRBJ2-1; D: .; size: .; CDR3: CASSSTLLGGDNEQFF; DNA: TGTGCCAGCAGCTCAACCCTTTTAGGCGGGGACAATGAGCAGTTCTTC
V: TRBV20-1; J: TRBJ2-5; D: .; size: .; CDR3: CSARDLAQLETQYF; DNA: TGCAGTGCTAGAGATCTCGCACAGTTGGAGACCCAGTACTTC
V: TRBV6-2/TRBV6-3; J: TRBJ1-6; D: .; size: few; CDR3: CASSYSQTRESPLHF; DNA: TGTGCCAGCAGTTACTCGCAGACCCGGGAGTCACCCCTCCACTTT
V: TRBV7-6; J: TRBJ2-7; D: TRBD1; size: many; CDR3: CASSLGTGGSDEQYF; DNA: TGTGCCAGCAGCTTAGGAACAGGGGGCAGCGACGAGCAGTACTTC
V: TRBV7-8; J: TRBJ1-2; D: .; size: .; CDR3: CASSLVLGYGYTF; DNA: TGTGCCAGCAGCTTAGTCCTAGGCTATGGCTACACCTTC
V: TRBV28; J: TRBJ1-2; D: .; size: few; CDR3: CASSSTYYGYTF; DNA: TGTGCCAGCAGTTCGACCTACTATGGCTACACCTTC
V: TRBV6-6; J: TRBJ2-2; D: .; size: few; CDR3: CASSYGRAGGELFF; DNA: TGTGCCAGCAGTTATGGCAGGGCGGGCGGGGAGCTGTTTTTT
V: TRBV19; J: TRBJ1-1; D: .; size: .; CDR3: CASSIVRALIPMKFTEAFF; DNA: TGTGCCAGTAGTATAGTAAGGGCCCTTATCCCTATGAAGTTCACTGAAGCTTTCTTT
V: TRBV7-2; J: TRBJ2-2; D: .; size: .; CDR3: CASSPRTGEDRSGELFF; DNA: TGTGCCAGCAGCCCTCGTACAGGGGAGGACAGATCCGGGGAGCTGTTTTTT
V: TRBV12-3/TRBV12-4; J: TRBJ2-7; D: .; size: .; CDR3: CASSLGAVASSYEQYF; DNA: TGTGCCAGCAGTTTAGGGGCAGTCGCCAGCTCCTACGAGCAGTACTTC
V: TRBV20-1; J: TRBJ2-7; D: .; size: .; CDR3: CSARDTEGHYEQYF; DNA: TGCAGTGCTAGAGATACGGAGGGGCACTACGAGCAGTACTTC
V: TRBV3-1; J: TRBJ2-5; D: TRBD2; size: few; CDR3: CASSQVFSGLREETQYF; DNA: TGTGCCAGCAGCCAAGTTTTCTCGGGACTACGTGAAGAGACCCAGTACTTC
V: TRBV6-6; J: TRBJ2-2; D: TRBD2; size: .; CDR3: CASSSTGLAATNTGELFF; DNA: TGTGCCAGCAGTTCCACGGGACTAGCGGCAACGAACACCGGGGAGCTGTTTTTT
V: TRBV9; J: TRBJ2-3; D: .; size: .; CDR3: CASSGGAHGTDTQYF; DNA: TGTGCCAGCAGTGGAGGGGCCCACGGGACAGATACGCAGTATTTT
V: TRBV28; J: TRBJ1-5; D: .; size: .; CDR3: CASSPAGLGNQPQHF; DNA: TGTGCCAGCAGCCCAGCAGGGTTGGGCAATCAGCCCCAGCATTTT